The 20 T cell receptor beta chains in this list originate from one sample, sequenced in a study of blood T cell repertoires in COVID-19. Profiling relied on immunoSEQ multiplex PCR, and the TCRdb table lists in-frame clones only, not all of them. Here the sample spans 140,000 to 150,000 clones, 65% to 80% being singletons. Sequenced sample: peripheral blood. The receptor source for this set is a woman aged 55-70 years with acute or convalescent COVID-19.

The J gene is TRBJ2-1, the V gene TRBV2; D is perhaps TRBD1 (6 bases). Trimming removed 1 base at V and 0 bases at J, with 10 bases between. The CDR3 consists of 16 residues. Germline V CDR1 and CDR2: SNHLY, FYNNEI. CDR3 nucleotides: TGTGCCAGCAGTGAAGGACAGGCGGGCTCCTACAATGAGCAGTTCTTC. This gives the protein CASSEGQAGSYNEQFF.

The gene calls are TRBV30 and TRBJ1-2, with D possibly matching TRBD1 (6 bases). This CDR3 contains 16 residues. V lost 0 bases to trimming and J lost 2 bases, with 16 bases between them. Germline loops: CDR1 GTSNPN, CDR2 SVGIG (reference sequence). The CDR3 here is CAWSVGQLLPNYGYTF. DNA for the CDR3: TGTGCCTGGAGTGTAGGACAGCTCCTACCAAACTATGGCTACACCTTC.

The chain is built from TRBV7-9 and TRBJ1-3; D is uncertain. Germline V gene data show CDR1 as SEHNR and CDR2 as FQNEAQ (reference sequence). Trimming cost V 4 bases and J 2 bases, with 9 bases left between them. This CDR3 has 14 residues. The CDR3 reads CASSSPVAGNTIYF. The CDR3 nucleotides read TGTGCCAGCAGCTCCCCAGTGGCTGGAAACACCATATATTTT.

The chain combines TRBV5-1 with TRBJ1-2; a possible D gene is TRBD1 (6 bases). Germline loops: CDR1 SGHRS, CDR2 YFSETQ. The CDR3 sequence is 13 residues long. V was cut by 1 base and J by 6 bases, with 10 bases left in between. CDR3 region: CASSLSQGHGYTF. In DNA form, the CDR3 reads TGCGCCAGCAGCTTGTCCCAGGGGCATGGCTACACCTTC. Complete variable domain (other parts from reference TRBV5-1 and TRBJ1-2): KAGVTQTPRYLIKTRGQQVTLSCSPISGHRSVSWYQQTPGQGLQFLFEYFSETQRNKGNFPGRFSGRQFSNSRSEMNVSTLELGDSALYLCASSLSQGHGYTFGSGTRLTVV.

The chain carries TRBV30 and TRBJ2-3; D is unresolved. The CDR3 totals 13 residues. The germline V and J ends were trimmed by 1 base and 0 bases, with 5 bases remaining between them. Germline CDR1 GTSNPN, CDR2 SVGIG (reference sequence). This CDR3 is CAWSGGSTDTQYF. The CDR3, as DNA: TGTGCCTGGAGTGGAGGCAGCACAGATACGCAGTATTTT.

This rearrangement joins TRBV7-2 to TRBJ2-2; the match to TRBD2 covers 7 bases. In germline, CDR1 is SGHTA, CDR2 FQGNSA. J lost 3 bases, V lost 7 bases, and 5 bases had no gene match. There are 14 residues in the CDR3. The CDR3 here is CASKWGGYTGELFF. The DNA for the CDR3 is TGTGCCAGCAAATGGGGGGGGTACACCGGGGAGCTGTTTTTT.

There are many counts of this clone. The chain uses TRBV27 and TRBJ2-3, with 7 bases matching TRBD2. Germline loops: CDR1 MNHEY, CDR2 SMNVEV (reference sequence). V was clipped by 5 bases and J by 0 bases; unmatched bases: 8. The CDR3 has 16 amino acids. The DNA of the CDR3 is TGTGCCAGCAGTCCCCTAGGTAGCGGGAGCACAGATACGCAGTATTTT. As protein: CASSPLGSGSTDTQYF.

V gene TRBV7-8 combines with J gene TRBJ1-5; 7 bases line up with TRBD1. The CDR3 consists of 15 residues. The junction had 3 bases not matched to a gene; V was cut back by 1 base and J by 3 bases. The germline CDR1 and CDR2 sequences are SGHVS and FQNEAQ. The CDR3 region has the DNA TGTGCCAGCAGCTTAGGGGGGACAGTCAATCAGCCCCAGCATTTT. As protein: CASSLGGTVNQPQHF. The full variable domain, rest sourced from reference TRBV7-8 and TRBJ1-5, is GAGVSQSPRYKVAKRGQDVALRCDPISGHVSLFWYQQALGQGPEFLTYFQNEAQLDKSGLPSDRFFAERPEGSVSTLKIQRTQQEDSAVYLCASSLGGTVNQPQHFGDGTRLSIL.

This clone was found a few times. The V and J genes are TRBV28 and TRBJ1-4, with D hard to call. The CDR3 is 14 residues long. Trimming took 3 bases from V and 7 from J, leaving 12 bases between them. Per the germline V gene, CDR1 is MDHEN and CDR2 is SYDVKM. The CDR3 reads CASSLRIVSEKLFF. The CDR3 DNA reads TGTGCCAGCAGTTTGCGGATCGTGAGTGAAAAACTGTTTTTT.

The chain has TRBV18 and TRBJ1-5; 9 bases are a match to TRBD1. From germline, CDR1 is KGHSH and CDR2 LQKENI. V was clipped by 4 bases and J by 2 bases; unmatched bases: 0. This CDR3 is built from 14 residues. The CDR3 loop reads CASSRTGGNQPQHF. The CDR3 bases are TGTGCCAGCTCACGGACAGGGGGCAATCAGCCCCAGCATTTT.

V gene TRBV10-1 combines with J gene TRBJ2-3; 7 nucleotides match TRBD2. CDR3 size: 16 residues. Germline trimming cut 0 bases from V and 11 bases from J; bases unmatched to any gene: 14. CDR1 and CDR2 (germline): WNHNN, SYGVQD (reference sequence). The CDR3 bases are TGCGCCAGCAGTGAGTCGAGAGGGAGGGCCTTACAAGGGCAGTATTTT. As protein: CASSESRGRALQGQYF.

The chain employs TRBV27 and TRBJ2-7; D might be TRBD1 (6 bases). Germline lookup yields CDR1 MNHEY and CDR2 SMNVEV (reference sequence). V was trimmed by 2 bases and J by 5 bases, leaving 13 bases between them. This CDR3 contains 14 residues. The CDR3 reads CASSLSGRGDEQYF. CDR3 DNA sequence: TGTGCCAGCAGTTTAAGCGGCAGGGGCGACGAGCAGTACTTC.

V usage is TRBV5-4 and J usage is TRBJ2-3; TRBD2 matches 8 bases. There are 16 residues in the CDR3. The germline gives CDR1 SGHNT, CDR2 YYREEE (reference sequence). After removal of 2 bases from V and 4 bases from J, the junction contained 9 bases not matched to a gene. The CDR3 sequence: CASSFKKGLVADTQYF. The CDR3, as DNA: TGTGCCAGCAGCTTCAAGAAGGGACTAGTGGCAGATACGCAGTATTTT.

The V and J genes are TRBV5-1 and TRBJ1-1; maybe TRBD1 (5 bases). The V end was cut by 0 bases, the J end by 0 bases, with 9 bases between. CDR1 SGHRS and CDR2 YFSETQ come from the germline V gene. The CDR3 consists of 15 residues. This chain's CDR3 is CASSLAGGMNTEAFF. CDR3 DNA: TGCGCCAGCAGCTTGGCCGGGGGAATGAACACTGAAGCTTTCTTT. Filled out from reference TRBV5-1 and TRBJ1-1, the complete variable domain reads KAGVTQTPRYLIKTRGQQVTLSCSPISGHRSVSWYQQTPGQGLQFLFEYFSETQRNKGNFPGRFSGRQFSNSRSEMNVSTLELGDSALYLCASSLAGGMNTEAFFGQGTRLTVV.

V is TRBV28 and J is TRBJ2-5, with no clear D. Trimming stripped 5 bases from V and 2 bases from J, with 18 bases between. Per the germline V gene, CDR1 is MDHEN and CDR2 is SYDVKM. The CDR3 loop spans 16 amino acids. CDR3 coding DNA: TGTGCCAGCAGTCCCTTCGTATTACAGTCGCAAGAGACCCAGTACTTC. It translates to CASSPFVLQSQETQYF.

This clone turned up a few times. V gene TRBV30 combines with J gene TRBJ2-7, with TRBD1 matching over 7 bases. The CDR3 is 12 amino acids. Germline V gene lookup returns CDR1 GTSNPN and CDR2 SVGIG (reference sequence). V dropped 5 bases and J dropped 3; count of bases not matched to a gene: 4. The CDR3 DNA reads as TGTGCCTGGTCCGACAGGGTCTACGAGCAGTACTTC. This gives the protein CAWSDRVYEQYF. Looking up the rest from reference TRBV30 and TRBJ2-7 gives the full variable domain: SQTIHQWPATLVQPVGSPLSLECTVEGTSNPNLYWYRQAAGRGLQLLFYSVGIGQISSEVPQNLSASRPQDRQFILSSKKLLLSDSGFYLCAWSDRVYEQYFGPGTRLTVT.

Worth noting for this clone: A read error may account for a junction end that differs from germline. The CDR3 here is CASRIQANSEAFF. Written as DNA, the CDR3 is TGTGCCAGCAGGATTCAGGCGAACAGTGAAGCTTTCTTT. The gene calls are TRBV6-6 and TRBJ1-1; D is uncertain. The CDR3 is made up of 13 amino acids. CDR1 and CDR2 (germline): MNHNY, SVGAGI (reference sequence).

This sequence joins TRBV5-4 and TRBJ1-1; D call uncertain. Trimming pared 3 bases from V and 0 bases from J, leaving 15 bases between. The CDR3 length is 16 residues. The germline gives CDR1 SGHNT, CDR2 YYREEE (reference sequence). This chain's CDR3 is CASSWRRVGMNTEAFF. Here the CDR3 DNA reads TGTGCCAGCAGCTGGAGGAGGGTGGGCATGAACACTGAAGCTTTCTTT.

The J gene is TRBJ1-2, the V gene TRBV9; D unresolved. In germline, CDR1 is SGDLS, CDR2 YYNGEE. CDR3 length: 12 residues. V was pared by 4 bases and J by 8 bases, with 12 bases between. CDR3 region: CASSSDREGYTF. The CDR3 region has the DNA TGTGCCAGCAGCTCGGACCGGGAAGGCTACACCTTC. Full variable domain (rest looked up from reference TRBV9 and TRBJ1-2): DSGVTQTPKHLITATGQRVTLRCSPRSGDLSVYWYQQSLDQGLQFLIQYYNGEERAKGNILERFSAQQFPDLHSELNLSSLELGDSALYFCASSSDREGYTFGSGTRLTVV.

The J gene is TRBJ2-5, the V gene TRBV2; TRBD2 might be the D (5 bases). CDR1 and CDR2 (germline): SNHLY, FYNNEI. This CDR3 region has 13 residues. The V gene lost 6 bases and the J gene lost 2 bases, with 10 bases spanning the gap. CDR3 nucleotide sequence: TGTGCCAGCAGACGACTATTACAAGAGACCCAGTACTTC. Amino acids: CASRRLLQETQYF.